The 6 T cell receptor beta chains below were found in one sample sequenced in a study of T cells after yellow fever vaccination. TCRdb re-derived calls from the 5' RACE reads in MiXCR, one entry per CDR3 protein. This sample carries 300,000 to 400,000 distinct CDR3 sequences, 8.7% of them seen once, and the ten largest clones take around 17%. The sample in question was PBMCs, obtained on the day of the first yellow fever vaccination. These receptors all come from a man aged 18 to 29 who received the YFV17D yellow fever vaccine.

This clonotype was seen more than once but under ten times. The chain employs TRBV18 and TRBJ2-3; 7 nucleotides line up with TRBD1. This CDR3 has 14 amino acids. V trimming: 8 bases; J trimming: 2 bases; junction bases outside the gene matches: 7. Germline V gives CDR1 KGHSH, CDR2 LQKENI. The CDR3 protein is CASTQGPNTDTQYF. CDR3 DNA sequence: TGTGCCAGCACACAGGGGCCCAACACAGATACGCAGTATTTT.

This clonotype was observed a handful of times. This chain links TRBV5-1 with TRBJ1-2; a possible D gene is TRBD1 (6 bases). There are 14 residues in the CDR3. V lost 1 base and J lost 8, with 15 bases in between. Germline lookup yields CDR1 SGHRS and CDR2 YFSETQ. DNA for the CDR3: TGCGCCAGCAGCTTGTTGGGGGGGCGCGGAGGCTACACCTTC. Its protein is CASSLLGGRGGYTF.

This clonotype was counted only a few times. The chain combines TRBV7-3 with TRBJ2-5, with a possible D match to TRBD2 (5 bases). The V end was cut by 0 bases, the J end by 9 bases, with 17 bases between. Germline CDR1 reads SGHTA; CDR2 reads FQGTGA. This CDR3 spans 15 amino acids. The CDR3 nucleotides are TGTGCCAGCAGCTTAACGGGTTCGGGGTGGGCGGCCCAGTACTTC. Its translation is CASSLTGSGWAAQYF.

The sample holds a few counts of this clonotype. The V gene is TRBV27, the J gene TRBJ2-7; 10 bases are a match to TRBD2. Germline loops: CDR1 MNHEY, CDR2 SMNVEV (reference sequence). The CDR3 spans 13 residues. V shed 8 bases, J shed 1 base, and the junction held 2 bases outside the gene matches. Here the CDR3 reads CASGSGGSYEQYF. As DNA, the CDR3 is TGTGCCAGCGGTAGCGGGGGGTCCTACGAGCAGTACTTC.

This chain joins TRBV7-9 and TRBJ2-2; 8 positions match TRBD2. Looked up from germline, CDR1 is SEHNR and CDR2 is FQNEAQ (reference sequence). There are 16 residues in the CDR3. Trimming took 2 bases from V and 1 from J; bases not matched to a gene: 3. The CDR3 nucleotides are TGTGCCAGCAGCTTACTAGCGGGCATGAACACCGGGGAGCTGTTTTTT. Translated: CASSLLAGMNTGELFF.

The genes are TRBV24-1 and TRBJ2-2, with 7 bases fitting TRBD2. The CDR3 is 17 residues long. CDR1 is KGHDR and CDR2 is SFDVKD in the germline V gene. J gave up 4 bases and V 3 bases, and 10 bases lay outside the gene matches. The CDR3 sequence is CATSDRGAGGSTGELFF. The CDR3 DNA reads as TGTGCCACCAGTGATCGAGGCGCCGGGGGGAGCACCGGGGAGCTGTTTTTT.